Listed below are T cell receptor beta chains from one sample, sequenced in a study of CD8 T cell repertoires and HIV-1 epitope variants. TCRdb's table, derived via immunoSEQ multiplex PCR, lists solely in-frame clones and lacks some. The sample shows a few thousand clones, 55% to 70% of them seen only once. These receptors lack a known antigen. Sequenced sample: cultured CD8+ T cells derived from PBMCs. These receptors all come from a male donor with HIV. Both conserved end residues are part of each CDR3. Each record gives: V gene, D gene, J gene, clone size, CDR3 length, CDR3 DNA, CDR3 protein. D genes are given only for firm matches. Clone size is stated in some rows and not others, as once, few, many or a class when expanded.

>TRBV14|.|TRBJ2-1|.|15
TGTGCCAGCAGCCCCTTTATGTTAGGGTACGATGAGCAGTTCTTC
CASSPFMLGYDEQFF
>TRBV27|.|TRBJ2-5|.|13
TGTGCCAGCAGTGCCCAGTTAGAGGGGACCCAGTACTTC
CASSAQLEGTQYF
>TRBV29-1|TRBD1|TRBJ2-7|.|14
TGCAGCGTTTTGCTCGGGACAGGGTTGTACGAGCAGTACTTC
CSVLLGTGLYEQYF
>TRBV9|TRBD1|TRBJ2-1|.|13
TGTGCCAGCAGCGTAACAGGGGGCGATGAGCAGTTCTTC
CASSVTGGDEQFF
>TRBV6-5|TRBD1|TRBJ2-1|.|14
TGTGCCAGCAGTTACGGGACAGCTTATAATGAGCAGTTCTTC
CASSYGTAYNEQFF
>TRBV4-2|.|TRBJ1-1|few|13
TGTGCCAGCAGCCTCGGGGGGAACACTGAAGCTTTCTTT
CASSLGGNTEAFF
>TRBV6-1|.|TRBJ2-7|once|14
TGTGCCAGCAGCCTCGGGGTTGCCCTACGAGGGCAGTACTTC
CASSLGVALRGQYF
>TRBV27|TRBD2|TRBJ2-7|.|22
TGTGCCACCAGACATATTAGAAGGGAGTGGGTACTAGCGGGACCTATCTCCTACGAGCAGTACTTC
CATRHIRREWVLAGPISYEQYF
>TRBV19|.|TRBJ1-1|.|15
TGTGCCAGTAGTCGGGCCCTAGGGAAGGACACTGAAGCTTTCTTT
CASSRALGKDTEAFF
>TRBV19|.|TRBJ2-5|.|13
TGTGCCAGTAGTATAGTAGGGGTAGAGACCCAGTACTTC
CASSIVGVETQYF
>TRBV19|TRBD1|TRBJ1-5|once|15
TGTGCCAGTAGTGCTACCGGGACAGGTAATCAGCCCCAGCATTTT
CASSATGTGNQPQHF
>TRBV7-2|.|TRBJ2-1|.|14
TGTGCCAGCAGCACTGTTCGGGAAACCAATGAGCAGTTCTTC
CASSTVRETNEQFF
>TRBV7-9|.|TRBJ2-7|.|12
TGTGCCAGCAGCCCAGTGCCCTACGAGCAGTACTTC
CASSPVPYEQYF
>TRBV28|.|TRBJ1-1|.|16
TGTGCCAGCAGGACTTTATATGGCAGGCTGAACACTGAAGCTTTCTTT
CASRTLYGRLNTEAFF
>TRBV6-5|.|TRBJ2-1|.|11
TGTGCCAGCAGTTATATAGATGAGCAGTTCTTC
CASSYIDEQFF
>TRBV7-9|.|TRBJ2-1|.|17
TGTGCCAGCAGCTCGGCGTCTGCCGGACACGGATCCCGTGAGCAGTTCTTC
CASSSASAGHGSREQFF
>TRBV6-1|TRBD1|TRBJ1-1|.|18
TGTGCCAGCAGTGAAGCGCTTCGGACAGGGAAGTCGAACACTGAAGCTTTCTTT
CASSEALRTGKSNTEAFF
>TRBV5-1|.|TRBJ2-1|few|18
TGCGCCAGCAGCTTAAGGGTCCCGGGCAGGGATCGTTACAATGAGCAGTTCTTC
CASSLRVPGRDRYNEQFF
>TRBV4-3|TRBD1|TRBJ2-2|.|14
TGCGCCAGCTCCGGGACAGGGGTTACCGGGGAGCTGTTTTTT
CASSGTGVTGELFF
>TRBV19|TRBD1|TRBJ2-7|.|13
TGTGCCAGTGGTTGGGGACAGGGTGGAGAGCAGTACTTC
CASGWGQGGEQYF
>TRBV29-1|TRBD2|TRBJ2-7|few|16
TGCAGCGTTGAAATCCCCTATGGAGCGGGGTATTACGAGCAGTACTTC
CSVEIPYGAGYYEQYF
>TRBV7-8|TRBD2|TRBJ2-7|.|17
TGTGCCAGCAGCTCCGGACTAGCGGGAGTAGTGGGGTACGAGCAGTACTTC
CASSSGLAGVVGYEQYF
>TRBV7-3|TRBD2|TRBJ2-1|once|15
TGTGCCAGCAGCTCCGCGGGAGCAACGGGAAATGAGCAGTTCTTC
CASSSAGATGNEQFF
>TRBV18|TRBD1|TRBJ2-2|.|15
TGTGCCAGCTCACCGGGACAGGGCCGGGCCGGGGAGCTGTTTTTT
CASSPGQGRAGELFF
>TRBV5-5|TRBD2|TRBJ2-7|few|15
TGTGCCAGCAGCCTAGGACTAGCGGGGACCTACGAGCAGTACTTC
CASSLGLAGTYEQYF
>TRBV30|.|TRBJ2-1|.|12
TGTGCCTGGAGTGTATTTCACGTCGAGCAGTTCTTC
CAWSVFHVEQFF
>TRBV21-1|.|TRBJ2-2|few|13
TGTGCCAGCAGCGCGACAGGGACCGGGGAGCTGTTTTTT
CASSATGTGELFF
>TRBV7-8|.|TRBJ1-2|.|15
TGTGCCAGCAGCGATAACAGGATTTCTAACTATGGCTACACCTTC
CASSDNRISNYGYTF
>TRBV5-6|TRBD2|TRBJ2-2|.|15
TGTGCCAGCAGCTTAGAACTAGCGGGCGCCGGGGAGCTGTTTTTT
CASSLELAGAGELFF
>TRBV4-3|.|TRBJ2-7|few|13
TGCGCCAGCAGCCAATTTGCAGAGTACGAGCAGTACTTC
CASSQFAEYEQYF
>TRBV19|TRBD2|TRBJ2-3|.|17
TGTGCCAGTAGTATAGGGGTGGGCGGGGGGCTCACAGATACGCAGTATTTT
CASSIGVGGGLTDTQYF
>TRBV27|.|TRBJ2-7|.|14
TGTGCCAGCAGTGATTCGGGGCTAAAGGGCGAGCAGTACTTC
CASSDSGLKGEQYF
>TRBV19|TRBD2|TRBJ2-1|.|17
TGTGCCAGTAGTATCACAGGGCTAGCGGGGACTTTTAATGAGCAGTTCTTC
CASSITGLAGTFNEQFF